This T cell receptor (beta chain) was identified in a study of blood T cell repertoires in COVID-19. Study details: Whether acute or convalescent, the COVID-19 samples came from the United States, Italy and Spain. T cells, B-cell-depleted T cells, or PBMCs provided the cDNA or gDNA that served as material.

In germline, CDR1 is SGHAT, CDR2 FQNNGV. The germline V and J ends were trimmed by 5 bases and 0 bases, with 14 bases remaining between them. The CDR3 has 16 amino acids. Methods used by the authors: Nucleated cell number was recorded as an estimate derived from reference gene primer amplification. Profiled with immunoSEQ multiplex PCR; TCRdb holds only in-frame clones, not every one. The V and J calls and clone size come from that table; D and trimming were worked out from the DNA. The sample gives about 44,000 clones, 87% of which show up once; around 25% is in the top ten. The origin of this receptor is a woman older than 75 in a cohort sampled during active or convalescent COVID-19. The sequencing sample was made of peripheral blood. V usage is TRBV11-2 and J usage is TRBJ1-3; TRBD1 is a possible D gene (6 bases). The CDR3 nucleotides are TGTGCCAGCAGCCCCACCTGGGGGCTCTCTGGAAACACCATATATTTT. This sequence encodes CASSPTWGLSGNTIYF.